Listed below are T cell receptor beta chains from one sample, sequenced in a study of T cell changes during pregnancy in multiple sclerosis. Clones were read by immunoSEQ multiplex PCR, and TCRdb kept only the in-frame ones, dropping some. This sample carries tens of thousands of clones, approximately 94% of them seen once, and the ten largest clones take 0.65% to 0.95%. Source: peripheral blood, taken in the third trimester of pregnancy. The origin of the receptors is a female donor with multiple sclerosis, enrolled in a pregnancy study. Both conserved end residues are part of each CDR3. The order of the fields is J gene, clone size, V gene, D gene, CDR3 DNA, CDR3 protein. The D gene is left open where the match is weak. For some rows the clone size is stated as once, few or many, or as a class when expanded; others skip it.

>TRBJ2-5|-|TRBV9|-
TGTGCCAGCAGCGTAGCAGGGTTGGGGGAGACCCAGTACTTC
CASSVAGLGETQYF
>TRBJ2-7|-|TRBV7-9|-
TGTGCCAGCAGCTCCAGGCCCATCGAGCAGTACTTC
CASSSRPIEQYF
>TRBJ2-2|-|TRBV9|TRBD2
TGTGCCAGCAGCGTAGATGAGACTAGCGGCACCGGGGAGCTGTTTTTT
CASSVDETSGTGELFF
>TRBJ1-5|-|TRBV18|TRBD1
TGTGCCAGCTCACCTCGGGACAGGGTAGGCAATCAGCCCCAGCATTTT
CASSPRDRVGNQPQHF
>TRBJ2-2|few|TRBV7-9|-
TGTGCCAGCAGCTTCCAGGGGACCGGGGAGCTGTTTTTT
CASSFQGTGELFF
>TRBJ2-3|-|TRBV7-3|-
TGTGCCAGCAGCTCCATGTTCGGAGATACGCAGTATTTT
CASSSMFGDTQYF
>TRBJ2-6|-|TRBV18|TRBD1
TGTGCCAGCTCACCCCGACAGGGTGGCTCTGGGGCCAACGTCCTGACTTTC
CASSPRQGGSGANVLTF
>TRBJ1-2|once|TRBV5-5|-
TGTGCCAGCAGCTTGCGAGGGAGTTATGGCTACACCTTC
CASSLRGSYGYTF
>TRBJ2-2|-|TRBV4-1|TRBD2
TGCGCCAGCAGCCAAGATCGGAGCGGGGCGAACACCGGGGAGCTGTTTTTT
CASSQDRSGANTGELFF
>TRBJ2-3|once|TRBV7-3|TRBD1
TGTGCCAGCAGCCGCACAGGGGGCGAAGATACGCAGTATTTT
CASSRTGGEDTQYF
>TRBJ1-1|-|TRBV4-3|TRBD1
TGCGCCAGCAGCCAGCCGGGACAGGGGGTCGCTGAAGCTTTCTTT
CASSQPGQGVAEAFF
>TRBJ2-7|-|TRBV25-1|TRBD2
TGTGCCAGCGCTTTACAGCGGGGAAGCTCCTACGAGCAGTACTTC
CASALQRGSSYEQYF
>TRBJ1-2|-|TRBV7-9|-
TGTGCCAGCAGCTTAAGAGATCGGGGGGCAGGGTATGGCTACACCTTC
CASSLRDRGAGYGYTF